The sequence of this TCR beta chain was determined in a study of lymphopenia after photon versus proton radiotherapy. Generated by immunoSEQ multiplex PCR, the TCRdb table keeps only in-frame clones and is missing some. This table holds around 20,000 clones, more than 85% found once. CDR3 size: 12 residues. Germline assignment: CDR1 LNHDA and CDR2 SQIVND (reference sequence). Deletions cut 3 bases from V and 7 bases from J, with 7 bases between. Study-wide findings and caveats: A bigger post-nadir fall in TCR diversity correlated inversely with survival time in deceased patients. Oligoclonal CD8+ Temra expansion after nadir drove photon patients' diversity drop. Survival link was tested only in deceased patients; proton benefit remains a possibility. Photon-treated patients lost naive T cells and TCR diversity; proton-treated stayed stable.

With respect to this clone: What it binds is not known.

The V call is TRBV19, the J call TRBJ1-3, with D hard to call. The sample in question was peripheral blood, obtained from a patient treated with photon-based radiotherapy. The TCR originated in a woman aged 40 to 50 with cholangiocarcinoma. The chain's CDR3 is CASSIRRNTIYF. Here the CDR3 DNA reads TGTGCCAGTAGTATTAGGCGTAACACCATATATTTT. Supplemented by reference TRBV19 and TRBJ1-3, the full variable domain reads DGGITQSPKYLFRKEGQNVTLSCEQNLNHDAMYWYRQDPGQGLRLIYYSQIVNDFQKGDIAEGYSVSREKKESFPLTVTSAQKNPTAFYLCASSIRRNTIYFGEGSWLTVV.